This T cell receptor (beta chain) comes out of a study of CXCR3-negative and CXCR3-positive naive CD8 T cells. Study-level information: The study obtained 140 million or so TRB reads, about 1.5 +/- 0.3 million per library.

General study results and limits: Researchers report that CXCR3-positive naive cells carry more hydrophobic TRB CDR3s than CXCR3-negative naive cells.

5' RACE with UMI labels generated the TRB cDNA libraries. Each CDR3 protein gets one entry in TCRdb, which reprocessed the 5' RACE reads and gives no DNA. The sample features 140,000 to 150,000 distinct CDR3 sequences, with 0.25% to 0.3% in its top ten. Researchers sorted approximately 290,000 cells of each CD8+ T cell subset in triplicate. On this clonotype itself: Antigen specificity is unknown.

The CDR3 totals 16 residues. Germline CDR1 is SGHVS and CDR2 is FNYEAQ. The V and J genes are TRBV7-6 and TRBJ2-1; TCRdb lists TRBD2, though no DNA is available to test this call. The receptor was derived from a human donor in good health. Some clones in this sample may be carry-over from other donors' samples. The sequencing input was naive CXCR3+ CD8+ T cells from blood. The subset is: CD45RO-CCR7+CD27+CD95- naive CD8+ T cells expressing CXCR3 (TNR3+). CDR3 loop: CASSLVSSASYNEQFF.